Listed here are 24 T cell receptor beta chains from one sample, sequenced in a study of OX40 agonist ivuxolimab in advanced cancers. The protocol was immunoSEQ multiplex PCR, while the TCRdb copy is restricted to in-frame clones and leaves out a portion. The table records around 67,000 clones, 80% of them present only once. The source material was CD4+ or CD8+ T cells sorted from blood, sampled in a trial of the OX40 agonist ivuxolimab. The source is an adult with an advanced solid tumor such as melanoma, head and neck, liver or kidney cancer.

The chain carries TRBV6-6 and TRBJ1-1; maybe TRBD1 (6 bases). Germline CDR1 MNHNY, CDR2 SVGAGI (reference sequence). The CDR3 covers 14 residues. The ends were cut back, 5 bases at V and 6 bases at J, with 16 bases in the middle. CDR3 loop: CASSLRGEDAEAFF. In nucleotides, the CDR3 is TGTGCCAGCAGTCTCAGGGGAGAGGACGCTGAAGCTTTCTTT.

V and J are TRBV9 and TRBJ2-7; 9 positions agree with TRBD1. Germline CDR1 reads SGDLS; CDR2 reads YYNGEE. This CDR3 is built from 15 residues. Unmatched junction bases numbered 12, after V lost 4 bases and J lost 7 bases. Written as DNA, the CDR3 is TGTGCCAGCAGCCTTCTGGGGGACAGGGACGGGGAGCAGTACTTC. Protein sequence: CASSLLGDRDGEQYF.

V and J are TRBV5-8 and TRBJ1-1; TRBD1 might be the D (5 bases). The V end was cut by 4 bases, the J end by 1 base, with 11 bases between. CDR3 length: 14 residues. Germline assignment: CDR1 SGHTS and CDR2 YDEGEE. This CDR3 is CASSRDLTNTEAFF. CDR3 bases: TGTGCCAGCAGCCGGGACCTCACGAACACTGAAGCTTTCTTT.

Only a few counts were recorded for this clone. Different DNA sequences within this sample yield the same CDR3. The CDR3 bases are TGTGCCAGCTCACCGGGGTCCGGAAACACCATATATTTT. Translating it yields CASSPGSGNTIYF. The V gene is TRBV18, the J gene TRBJ1-3; D gene uncertain. Trimming removed 3 bases at V and 4 bases at J, with 7 bases between. Per germline, CDR1 KGHSH and CDR2 LQKENI. This CDR3 region has 13 residues. Drawing the rest from reference TRBV18 and TRBJ1-3, the complete variable domain is NAGVMQNPRHLVRRRGQEARLRCSPMKGHSHVYWYRQLPEEGLKFMVYLQKENIIDESGMPKERFSAEFPKEGPSILRIQQVVRGDSAAYFCASSPGSGNTIYFGEGSWLTVV.

The chain carries TRBV7-9 and TRBJ1-6; no clear D gene. V lost 5 bases and J lost 10, with 9 bases in between. This CDR3 spans 12 amino acids. Germline CDR1 and CDR2: SEHNR and FQNEAQ (reference sequence). The CDR3 spells CASSRDYSPLHF. The CDR3 coding sequence is TGTGCCAGCAGCCGGGATTACTCACCCCTCCACTTT.

The chain uses TRBV18 and TRBJ2-7; D is possibly TRBD1 (5 bases). The CDR3 loop spans 12 amino acids. The V and J ends lost 3 bases and 4 bases respectively, with 7 bases between them. CDR1 and CDR2 from the germline V gene are KGHSH and LQKENI. For the CDR3, the DNA is TGTGCCAGCTCACCGGGGCCTTACGAGCAGTACTTC. Protein sequence: CASSPGPYEQYF.

This clone was found a few times. J is TRBJ2-3 and V is TRBV2; D is perhaps TRBD1 or TRBD2 (5 bases each). V lost 5 bases to trimming and J lost 6 bases, with 6 bases between them. The germline V gene encodes CDR1 SNHLY and CDR2 FYNNEI. This CDR3 is 11 amino acids long. This chain's CDR3 is CASSWGDTQYF. DNA for the CDR3: TGTGCCAGCAGTTGGGGGGATACGCAGTATTTT.

The rearrangement uses TRBV6-5 and TRBJ2-7; 7 nucleotides match TRBD1. V shed 10 bases and J 1 base; nucleotides not matched to a gene: 4. There are 12 residues in the CDR3. Germline V lookup: CDR1 MNHEY, CDR2 SVGAGI. The CDR3 sequence is CATVDRSYEQYF. In DNA form, the CDR3 reads TGTGCCACTGTGGACAGGTCCTACGAGCAGTACTTC.

The chain has TRBV15 and TRBJ2-5; 14 bases are shared with TRBD2. This CDR3 has 16 residues. Looked up from germline, CDR1 is LNHNV and CDR2 is YYDKDF (reference sequence). J was trimmed by 5 bases and V by 5 bases; bases with no gene match: 7. The CDR3 reads CATSRRTSGGYETQYF. The CDR3 coding sequence is TGTGCCACCAGCCGCCGGACTAGCGGGGGGTATGAGACCCAGTACTTC.

The genes are TRBV29-1 and TRBJ1-1; the D gene is possibly TRBD1 (5 bases). Germline values: CDR1 SQVTM, CDR2 ANQGSEA. CDR3 length: 14 residues. Trimming left V 5 bases short and J 0 bases short, with 13 bases between. The CDR3 DNA is TGCAGCGTTACCGTAGGGGCGATGAACACTGAAGCTTTCTTT. This codes for CSVTVGAMNTEAFF.

This sequence joins TRBV4-1 and TRBJ2-1, with 10 bases matching TRBD1. This CDR3 is 15 amino acids long. V was clipped by 2 bases and J by 9 bases; unmatched bases: 7. Germline-derived CDR1 and CDR2 are MGHRA and YSYEKL. CDR3 amino acids: CASSQWGQGFTEQFF. CDR3 coding DNA: TGCGCCAGCAGCCAATGGGGACAGGGGTTCACTGAGCAGTTCTTC.

The chain employs TRBV5-1 and TRBJ2-7, with 9 bases aligning to TRBD1. Looked up from germline, CDR1 is SGHRS and CDR2 is YFSETQ. With 5 bases clipped from V and 5 bases from J, the junction kept 17 bases outside the gene matches. The CDR3 is made up of 17 amino acids. This CDR3 reads CASSLNPTGTGSDEQYF. The CDR3 nucleotides read TGCGCCAGCAGTTTGAACCCTACCGGGACAGGGTCTGACGAGCAGTACTTC.

This chain uses TRBV13 with TRBJ2-3; no clear D. V dropped 1 base and J dropped 3 bases, with 5 bases sitting between them. CDR1 is PRHDT and CDR2 is FYEKMQ in the germline V gene (reference sequence). CDR3 length equals 13 residues. CDR3 coding DNA: TGTGCCAGCAGCTTAGTAAGAACAGATACGCAGTATTTT. Translation gives CASSLVRTDTQYF.

The V call is TRBV2, the J call TRBJ2-2; either TRBD1 or TRBD2 may fit D (7 bases each). Trimming took 6 bases from V and 8 from J, leaving 16 bases between them. Germline-derived CDR1 and CDR2 are SNHLY and FYNNEI. There are 14 residues in the CDR3. The CDR3 sequence: CASSPVRGGGELFF. The CDR3 DNA reads as TGTGCCAGCAGCCCAGTCAGGGGGGGAGGGGAGCTGTTTTTT.

The chain employs TRBV11-3 and TRBJ1-1; no clear D gene. CDR3 length equals 10 residues. V lost 5 bases, J lost 10 bases, and 8 bases lay in between. Looked up from germline, CDR1 is SGHNT and CDR2 is YENEEA. The CDR3, as DNA: TGTGCCAGCAGCGGCGTGGGAGCTTTCTTT. Translation gives CASSGVGAFF.

The V and J genes are TRBV5-4 and TRBJ2-7, with TRBD1 matching over 7 bases. Germline V lookup: CDR1 SGHNT, CDR2 YYREEE (reference sequence). CDR3 size: 13 residues. V gave up 5 bases and J gave up 7 bases; unmatched junction bases: 9. CDR3 amino acids: CASSLTTGREQYF. CDR3 bases: TGTGCCAGCAGTTTGACGACAGGGCGGGAGCAGTACTTC.

This clone was found once. This chain connects TRBV5-1 to TRBJ1-1; 7 bases are a match to TRBD1. The ends lost 0 bases at V and 0 bases at J; junction bases unmatched: 8. Per germline, CDR1 SGHRS and CDR2 YFSETQ. This CDR3 is built from 17 residues. The CDR3 DNA reads TGCGCCAGCAGCTTGGGGGAAACACAGGGGCTGAACACTGAAGCTTTCTTT. Translating gives CASSLGETQGLNTEAFF.

The chain combines TRBV19 with TRBJ2-5; D is unresolved. CDR1 LNHDA and CDR2 SQIVND come from the germline V gene (reference sequence). V lost 4 bases, J lost 1 base, and 13 bases lay in between. CDR3 length equals 15 residues. This chain's CDR3 is CASSNRPGLQETQYF. CDR3 coding DNA: TGTGCCAGTAGTAACCGCCCAGGCCTCCAAGAGACCCAGTACTTC.

This clone has just a few counts. This sequence joins TRBV6-4 and TRBJ1-1; no clear D gene. The germline V gene encodes CDR1 MRHNA and CDR2 SNTAGT. The CDR3 contains 14 residues. The germline V and J ends were trimmed by 3 bases and 0 bases, with 8 bases remaining between them. The CDR3 sequence is CASSEYAMNTEAFF. CDR3 nucleotide sequence: TGTGCCAGCAGTGAGTATGCCATGAACACTGAAGCTTTCTTT.

This rearrangement joins TRBV2 to TRBJ2-2, with D tentatively TRBD2 (5 bases). The CDR3 spans 15 residues. Germline assignment: CDR1 SNHLY and CDR2 FYNNEI. Deletions cut 7 bases from V and 0 bases from J, with 12 bases between. This CDR3 is CASKGGQANTGELFF. The CDR3 DNA follows: TGTGCCAGCAAAGGAGGTCAGGCGAACACCGGGGAGCTGTTTTTT.

V and J are TRBV7-6 and TRBJ1-1; D gene uncertain. The CDR3 runs 14 residues. From germline, CDR1 is SGHVS and CDR2 FNYEAQ. Deletions cut 5 bases from V and 7 bases from J, with 17 bases between. CDR3 nucleotide sequence: TGTGCCAGCAGCCCCGAGGCGGCAGGACGTGAAGCTTTCTTT. It translates to CASSPEAAGREAFF.

This clone is classed as medium-sized (0.01 to 0.1%). V and J are TRBV30 and TRBJ1-1; maybe TRBD1 (5 bases). V shed 3 bases and J shed 9 bases, with 8 bases lying between them. The CDR3 loop spans 10 amino acids. From germline, CDR1 is GTSNPN and CDR2 SVGIG (reference sequence). The CDR3 here is CAWRGQKAFF. CDR3 in DNA: TGTGCCTGGAGGGGGCAGAAAGCTTTCTTT.

This chain links TRBV14 with TRBJ2-7; D is possibly TRBD1 (5 bases). Trimming stripped 5 bases from V and 0 bases from J, with 14 bases between. CDR1 is SGHDN, CDR2 FVKESK, per germline. CDR3 length: 15 residues. The CDR3: CASSKGYGRSYEQYF. DNA for the CDR3: TGTGCCAGCAGCAAGGGGTACGGGCGCTCCTACGAGCAGTACTTC.

The rearrangement links TRBV11-3 to TRBJ2-5, with TRBD1 as a possible D gene (5 bases). Trimming left V 1 base short and J 3 bases short, with 12 bases between. Germline V gene sequence: CDR1 SGHNT, CDR2 YENEEA. The CDR3 covers 15 residues. For the CDR3, the DNA is TGTGCCAGCAGCTTAGGGACACTTCGAGAAGAGACCCAGTACTTC. Translating gives CASSLGTLREETQYF.